The rows below give T cell receptor beta chains drawn from one sample of a study of identical twins. TCRdb recomputed calls from the 5' RACE reads with MiXCR, one row per CDR3 protein. The sample comprises 400,000 to 600,000 distinct CDR3 sequences, 20% to 25% of which are singletons, and approximately 0.49% rests with the top ten. This sample also belongs to another study, concerning yellow fever vaccine responses in identical twins.

The sequenced sample consisted of CD4+ T cells sorted from blood. All receptors derive from a woman aged 18-29 years in good health. CDR3s include the opening cysteine and the closing phenylalanine or tryptophan. A row's size may be missing; if present it is once, few, many or a size class.

TRBJ1-5 - TRBV9 CASSVEYNQPQHF
TRBJ2-1 - TRBV20-1 CSAGKQPGTSAESSYNEQFF
TRBJ2-6 - TRBV5-1 CASSLWSSGAGGANVLTF
TRBJ2-2 - TRBV9 CASKGANTGELFF
TRBJ2-1 - TRBV15 CGTSRVSMTGAEFF
TRBJ2-1 - TRBV20-1 CSARGTGRINEQFF
TRBJ2-1 few TRBV10-3 CAISAGYNEQFF
TRBJ2-2 - TRBV20-1 CSARPHLAGGPTGELFF
TRBJ2-7 - TRBV12-3/TRBV12-4 CASSPVGSFTYEQYF
TRBJ2-3 - TRBV3-1 CASSRRLAGVYGEAPTDTQYF
TRBJ1-1 - TRBV12-3/TRBV12-4 CASSFAGHTVAFF
TRBJ1-1 - TRBV28 CASLPRGQGRSTEAFF
TRBJ2-7 - TRBV7-8 CASNPSTGRIYEQYF
TRBJ1-2 - TRBV2 CASSLDGQGYGYTF
TRBJ2-2 - TRBV15 CATSYQNTGELFF
TRBJ2-7 - TRBV7-9 CASSSTTSGRAVGQYF
TRBJ2-1 - TRBV20-1 CSASMPSGQDNEQFF
TRBJ2-1 few TRBV19 CASSTGTGGPRISYNEQFF
TRBJ2-2 few TRBV5-1 CASSLVGGYPNTGELFF
TRBJ1-2 - TRBV6-1 CASSPKGWSNYGYTF